The 23 T cell receptor beta chains in this list originate from one sample, sequenced in a study of post-analysis software for immune sequencing data. Prepared libraries of TCR beta cDNA carried unique molecular identifiers. One entry per CDR3 protein results from TCRdb running MiXCR on the PCR reads. The data contain about 160,000 distinct CDR3 sequences, about 36% of them singletons. Sequences were derived from blood, sampled after autologous hematopoietic stem cell transplantation. The origin of the receptors is a girl between 10 and 17 years old with multiple sclerosis.

This clonotype was seen a few times. The rearrangement links TRBV27 to TRBJ2-7, with a possible D match to TRBD1 (6 bases). Germline CDR1 MNHEY, CDR2 SMNVEV (reference sequence). This CDR3 comprises 13 residues. V was clipped by 5 bases and J by 3 bases, with 11 bases between them. The CDR3 spells CASSGWTDYEQYF. CDR3 sequence (DNA): TGTGCCAGCAGTGGTTGGACAGACTACGAGCAGTACTTC.

This clonotype was found a few times. This rearrangement joins TRBV7-2 to TRBJ2-7; 11 bases match TRBD1. The CDR3 totals 15 residues. V lost 4 bases to trimming and J lost 0 bases; unmatched junction nucleotides: 2. Germline V CDR1 and CDR2: SGHTA, FQGNSA. This CDR3 is CASSSGTGGSYEQYF. DNA for the CDR3: TGTGCCAGCAGCTCAGGGACAGGGGGCTCCTACGAGCAGTACTTC.

This clonotype was counted only a few times. The chain employs TRBV13 and TRBJ2-7; D not resolved. In germline, CDR1 is PRHDT, CDR2 FYEKMQ (reference sequence). The V and J ends lost 6 bases and 3 bases respectively, with 15 bases between them. This CDR3 spans 14 amino acids. The CDR3 region is CASSSETVGYEQYF. Here the CDR3 DNA reads TGTGCCAGCAGTTCTGAGACCGTGGGCTACGAGCAGTACTTC.

The genes are TRBV6-5 and TRBJ1-2; a possible D gene is TRBD1 (6 bases). CDR1 MNHEY and CDR2 SVGAGI come from the germline V gene. The ends were cut back, 7 bases at V and 8 bases at J, with 17 bases in the middle. The CDR3 runs 13 residues. CDR3 amino acids: CASNQNREWGYTF. In DNA, the CDR3 is TGTGCCAGCAACCAAAACAGGGAATGGGGCTACACCTTC.

The sample holds many counts of this clonotype. The gene calls are TRBV4-3 and TRBJ2-1; 11 nucleotides align to TRBD2. The CDR3 extends over 14 amino acids. The junction had 5 bases not matched to a gene; V was cut back by 5 bases and J by 8 bases. CDR1 and CDR2 (germline): LGHNA, YSLEER. In DNA, the CDR3 is TGCGCCAGCAGCGACGGGACTAGCGGCTATGAGCAGTTCTTC. It specifies CASSDGTSGYEQFF.

This clonotype was observed at least ten times. The chain uses TRBV24-1 and TRBJ2-1; D unclear. In germline, CDR1 is KGHDR, CDR2 SFDVKD. This CDR3 contains 11 residues. Trimming took off 1 base at V and 6 bases at J, with 0 bases between the two ends. The CDR3 region is CATSDFNEQFF. DNA for the CDR3: TGTGCCACCAGTGATTTCAATGAGCAGTTCTTC.

This clonotype came up a few times. The chain carries TRBV10-3 and TRBJ1-4; TRBD1 might be the D (6 bases). The length of the CDR3 is 13 residues. Germline-derived CDR1 and CDR2 are ENHRY and SYGVKD. Trimming pared 4 bases from V and 4 bases from J, leaving 7 bases between. This chain's CDR3 is CAISGGGNEKLFF. The CDR3 DNA is TGTGCCATCAGTGGAGGGGGTAATGAAAAACTGTTTTTT.

V gene TRBV6-1 combines with J gene TRBJ1-5, with D possibly matching TRBD1 (6 bases). Germline V CDR1 and CDR2: MNHNS, SASEGT. V was clipped by 3 bases and J by 4 bases, with 13 bases between them. The CDR3 loop spans 15 amino acids. The CDR3 DNA is TGTGCCAGCAGTGACGGACAGTTCATGAATCAGCCCCAGCATTTT. Translated, it gives CASSDGQFMNQPQHF.

This clonotype has a count of ten or more. The chain is built from TRBV9 and TRBJ2-5; 7 positions agree with TRBD1. The CDR3 is 15 residues long. Germline V gene lookup returns CDR1 SGDLS and CDR2 YYNGEE. V trimming: 0 bases; J trimming: 5 bases; junction bases outside the gene matches: 7. DNA for the CDR3: TGTGCCAGCAGCGTAGCTGCACAGGGGTTGGAGACCCAGTACTTC. Protein product: CASSVAAQGLETQYF.

This chain links TRBV7-2 with TRBJ2-1; D remains ambiguous. Germline assignment: CDR1 SGHTA and CDR2 FQGNSA. V was pared by 5 bases and J by 4 bases, with 15 bases between. CDR3 size: 15 residues. The CDR3, as DNA: TGTGCCAGCAGCCCGCCCCGACCGCCGTACAATGAGCAGTTCTTC. This encodes CASSPPRPPYNEQFF.

This chain joins TRBV12-3 or TRBV12-4 and TRBJ2-4; 7 bases map to TRBD1. The J call is doubtful: the DNA matches TRBJ2-7 better. This CDR3 has 13 residues. The CDR3 bases are TGTGCCAGCAGACCCCAGGGGGTCTACGAGCAGTACTTC. Protein: CASRPQGVYEQYF.

The rearrangement links TRBV7-3 to TRBJ2-1, with unresolved D. Trimming took off 2 bases at V and 5 bases at J, with 7 bases between the two ends. CDR1 SGHTA and CDR2 FQGTGA come from the germline V gene. This CDR3 has 13 amino acids. For the CDR3, the DNA is TGTGCCAGCAGCTTATTTGGCCACAATGAGCAGTTCTTC. Translating it yields CASSLFGHNEQFF.

The V gene is TRBV11-3, the J gene TRBJ2-4, with 9 bases matching TRBD1. Germline CDR1 is SGHNT and CDR2 is YENEEA. The J segment lost 9 bases and the V segment lost 5 bases, leaving 5 bases of the junction unmatched. The CDR3 loop spans 13 amino acids. CDR3 nucleotides: TGTGCCAGCAGCGTACCGGGACAGGGCATTCAGTACTTC. Translating gives CASSVPGQGIQYF.

The chain employs TRBV29-1 and TRBJ1-2, with 9 bases that match TRBD1. The CDR3 is made up of 15 amino acids. Germline CDR1 and CDR2: SQVTM and ANQGSEA. V trimming: 7 bases; J trimming: 2 bases; junction bases outside the gene matches: 11. The CDR3 sequence is CSAKPGTGRNYGYTF. CDR3 sequence (DNA): TGCAGCGCTAAACCCGGGACAGGGAGGAACTATGGCTACACCTTC.

The table lists this clonotype with a count of one. This could be a read error, since a much larger clone is one nucleotide away. The chain joins TRBV6-5 to TRBJ2-5, with 7 nucleotides matching TRBD1. This CDR3 is built from 14 residues. CDR1 is MNHEY, CDR2 SVGAGI, per germline. Trimming at V came to 6 bases and at J to 8 bases, leaving 12 bases not matched to a gene. CDR3 coding DNA: TGTGCCAGCAGGACAGAGGGGGCCGGGGACACCCAGTACTTC. This sequence encodes CASRTEGAGDTQYF.

About this clonotype: This may be a read error: a much more frequent sequence differs by one nucleotide. The chain carries TRBV29-1 and TRBJ2-3; D is uncertain. This CDR3 contains 12 residues. Germline assignment: CDR1 SQVTM and CDR2 ANQGSEA. CDR3 residues: CSAEGDLSTQYF. CDR3 coding DNA: TGCAGCGCTGAAGGCGACCTGAGTACGCAGTATTTT.

This clonotype was found many times. The V gene is TRBV20-1, the J gene TRBJ1-2, with D hard to call. In germline, CDR1 is DFQATT, CDR2 SNEGSKA (reference sequence). The CDR3 is 12 residues long. Trimming removed 6 bases at V and 3 bases at J, with 11 bases between. The CDR3 reads CSAPRGDYGYTF. The CDR3 coding sequence is TGCAGTGCCCCGCGGGGTGACTATGGCTACACCTTC.

V is TRBV7-8 and J is TRBJ2-7, with TRBD2 identical over 8 bases. V lost 10 bases and J lost 7; bases outside the gene matches: 18. The CDR3 covers 15 residues. Germline CDR1 reads SGHVS; CDR2 reads FQNEAQ. The CDR3 loop is CATTGRLAGHNEQYF. DNA for the CDR3: TGTGCCACCACGGGCCGATTAGCGGGACACAATGAGCAGTACTTC.

This chain links TRBV15 with TRBJ2-5; 11 nucleotides agree with TRBD2. Germline V gives CDR1 LNHNV, CDR2 YYDKDF (reference sequence). Germline trimming cut 0 bases from V and 4 bases from J; bases unmatched to any gene: 10. The CDR3 runs to 18 residues. DNA of the CDR3: TGTGCCACCAGCAGAGATAAGTTACTAGCGGGAGAGGGAGAGACCCAGTACTTC. Amino acid sequence: CATSRDKLLAGEGETQYF.

This clonotype was seen ten or more times. This chain joins TRBV7-3 and TRBJ2-2; D is unresolved. From germline, CDR1 is SGHTA and CDR2 FQGTGA. The CDR3 covers 14 residues. Deletions cut 1 base from V and 0 bases from J, with 3 bases between. CDR3 in DNA: TGTGCCAGCAGCTTAAGCTCGAACACCGGGGAGCTGTTTTTT. It yields the protein CASSLSSNTGELFF.

The V gene is TRBV29-1, the J gene TRBJ1-1; a weak D match, TRBD1 (6 bases). CDR1 and CDR2 from the germline V gene are SQVTM and ANQGSEA. Deletions cut 7 bases from V and 4 bases from J, with 16 bases between. The CDR3 length is 13 residues. CDR3 in DNA: TGCAGCGGGGGCCAAGGGGGAGGCACTGAAGCTTTCTTT. Protein product: CSGGQGGGTEAFF.

The sample holds a few counts of this clonotype. The genes are TRBV20-1 and TRBJ2-7; the match to TRBD1 covers 10 bases. CDR1 DFQATT and CDR2 SNEGSKA come from the germline V gene (reference sequence). This CDR3 spans 14 amino acids. The V gene end was trimmed by 3 bases and the J gene end by 1 base; junction bases not matched to a gene: 3. The DNA for the CDR3 is TGCAGTGCTAGTGGGACAGGGGATTCCTACGAGCAGTACTTC. Translation: CSASGTGDSYEQYF.

The chain carries TRBV29-1 and TRBJ2-7; D remains ambiguous. Germline values: CDR1 SQVTM, CDR2 ANQGSEA. V lost 6 bases, J lost 3 bases, and 12 bases lay in between. The CDR3 has 12 amino acids. The CDR3 sequence: CSVSTANYEQYF. The CDR3 DNA sequence: TGCAGCGTCTCTACAGCCAACTACGAGCAGTACTTC.